This T cell receptor beta chain derives from a study of OX40 agonist ivuxolimab in advanced cancers. Study as a whole: The patients received agonistic anti-OX40 (CD134) antibody ivuxolimab. Participants could have had prior anti-PD-1, anti-PD-L1 or anti-CTLA-4 therapy, and around 40% had some. General observations from the study: Part of the nonresponder group also had normalized T-cell clonal expansion that was low.

As for this clone: Its antigen is not identified.

Looked up from germline, CDR1 is SGDLS and CDR2 is YYNGEE. With 0 bases clipped from V and 3 bases from J, the junction kept 5 bases outside the gene matches. This CDR3 comprises 15 residues. Clones were sequenced by immunoSEQ multiplex PCR, and TCRdb holds only the in-frame ones, with some missing. The top ten clones hold around 15% of a sample with about 55,000 clones, roughly 86% of them seen once. The sequence was obtained from an adult with an advanced solid tumor such as melanoma, head and neck, liver or kidney cancer. Specimen: CD4+ or CD8+ T cells sorted from blood, collected in a trial of the OX40 agonist ivuxolimab. V is TRBV9 and J is TRBJ2-7; TRBD1 matches 8 bases. CDR3 sequence reads: CASSVGQGSFYEQYF. The CDR3 bases are TGTGCCAGCAGCGTAGGACAGGGGTCGTTCTACGAGCAGTACTTC.